This TCR beta chain was sequenced for a study of blood T cells in healthy people across ages. Points from the study as a whole: It was not known whether donors were CMV positive (a possible confounder of expanded clonotype changes). Fewer expanded clones and more diversity marked long-lived versus aged donors.

Then a second PCR, running roughly 7 to 11 cycles, was carried out with a sample-barcoded 5' primer and a J-beta primer mix. Each CDR3 protein is one row after TCRdb ran MiXCR on the 5' RACE reads. Among 630,000 or so distinct CDR3 sequences listed, roughly 30% were seen once. Germline values: CDR1 MNHNS, CDR2 SASEGT. This CDR3 spans 13 amino acids. The V gene end was trimmed by 7 bases and the J gene end by 2 bases; junction bases not matched to a gene: 2. This clonotype was observed many times. Antigen: not known. The sample comprised blood. This clonotype was sampled from a woman aged 80 or over in good health. This chain joins TRBV6-1 and TRBJ2-7; 10 bases match TRBD1. Written as DNA, the CDR3 is TGTGCCAGCATCGGGACAGGGGCCTACGAGCAGTACTTC. The encoded protein is CASIGTGAYEQYF.